The 31 T cell receptor beta chains in this list originate from one sample, sequenced in a study of T-cell memory formation after mild COVID-19. TCRdb re-analysed the 5' RACE reads in MiXCR, keeping a single row per CDR3 protein. Of tens of thousands of distinct CDR3 sequences listed, about 6.1% are singletons. Sample: PBMCs or a T cell subset sorted from them (not recorded which). The receptors here all came from an adult who had mild COVID-19 (a few samples of this study predate the infection). Cell type and time point are not known.

At least ten counts were recorded for this clonotype. The rearrangement joins TRBV15 to TRBJ2-3; TRBD2 might be the D (5 bases). This CDR3 has 17 residues. V dropped 5 bases and J dropped 0 bases, with 18 bases sitting between them. CDR1 is LNHNV, CDR2 YYDKDF, per germline (reference sequence). The CDR3 region has the DNA TGTGCCACCAGCGCCCAAGCCAGCGGAATAAGCACAGATACGCAGTATTTT. Protein sequence: CATSAQASGISTDTQYF.

Ten or more counts support this clonotype. This chain connects TRBV7-2 to TRBJ2-2; possibly TRBD2 for D (6 bases). The V gene lost 4 bases and the J gene lost 2 bases, with 14 bases spanning the gap. Germline lookup yields CDR1 SGHTA and CDR2 FQGNSA. The CDR3 runs to 16 residues. The CDR3 DNA reads as TGTGCCAGCAGCTCAAGGGCTAGCGCAAACACCGGGGAGCTGTTTTTT. It translates to CASSSRASANTGELFF.

This clonotype was counted ten times or more. The rearrangement uses TRBV12-3 or TRBV12-4 and TRBJ2-5; D is unclear. The CDR3 totals 12 residues. Trimming cost V 8 bases and J 6 bases, with 13 bases left between them. CDR3 sequence: CASGLSEQTQYF. The CDR3 region has the DNA TGTGCCAGCGGGCTGAGTGAGCAGACCCAGTACTTC.

CDR3 nucleotides: TGTGCCAGCAGTAGTCCGGGACACAGGGAGACCCAGTACTTC. Amino acids: CASSSPGHRETQYF. The rearrangement links TRBV25-1 to TRBJ2-5, with TRBD1 as a possible D gene (6 bases). Germline V gene sequence: CDR1 MGHDK, CDR2 SYGVNS. This CDR3 is built from 14 residues. Trimming left V 5 bases short and J 5 bases short, with 15 bases between. Looking up the rest from reference TRBV25-1 and TRBJ2-5 gives the full variable domain: EADIYQTPRYLVIGTGKKITLECSQTMGHDKMYWYQQDPGMELHLIHYSYGVNSTEKGDLSSESTVSRIRTEHFPLTLESARPSHTSQYLCASSSPGHRETQYFGPGTRLLVL.

This clonotype was detected a few times. The DNA for the CDR3 is TGTGCCAGCAGCTTGTCGGGGGTTAATTCACCCCTCCACTTT. Its protein product is CASSLSGVNSPLHF. The chain employs TRBV7-3 and TRBJ1-6; TRBD1 might be the D (5 bases). Trimming took 3 bases from V and 6 from J, leaving 9 bases between them. CDR3 length: 14 amino acids. Germline values: CDR1 SGHTA, CDR2 FQGTGA. The complete variable domain, with remaining parts taken from reference TRBV7-3 and TRBJ1-6, reads GAGVSQTPSNKVTEKGKYVELRCDPISGHTALYWYRQSLGQGPEFLIYFQGTGAADDSGLPNDRFFAVRPEGSVSTLKIQRTERGDSAVYLCASSLSGVNSPLHFGNGTRLTVT.

This clonotype was seen ten or more times. This chain uses TRBV5-1 with TRBJ1-1, with 9 bases aligning to TRBD1. The V gene's germline CDR1 is SGHRS and CDR2 YFSETQ. The length of the CDR3 is 16 residues. V shed 2 bases, J shed 2 bases, and the junction held 7 bases outside the gene matches. CDR3 sequence reads: CASSLKPGQGNTEAFF. CDR3 DNA: TGCGCCAGCAGCTTAAAACCGGGACAGGGCAACACTGAAGCTTTCTTT.

This clonotype has a count of ten or more. The chain links TRBV6-5 to TRBJ1-1, with 7 positions matching TRBD1. V trimming: 2 bases; J trimming: 6 bases; junction bases outside the gene matches: 6. Germline values: CDR1 MNHEY, CDR2 SVGAGI. The CDR3 loop spans 14 amino acids. CDR3 loop: CASSYLQGRSEAFF. The DNA for the CDR3 is TGTGCCAGCAGTTACCTACAGGGGAGATCTGAAGCTTTCTTT.

Ten or more counts support this clonotype. The chain couples TRBV30 to TRBJ1-1; D is uncertain. The V gene's germline CDR1 is GTSNPN and CDR2 SVGIG (reference sequence). V lost 1 base, J lost 4 bases, and 16 bases lay in between. The CDR3 loop spans 15 amino acids. CDR3: CAWSARLNRGTEAFF. Here the CDR3 DNA reads TGTGCCTGGAGTGCGAGACTAAATCGGGGCACTGAAGCTTTCTTT. Based on the CDR3 plus reference TRBV30 and TRBJ1-1, the full variable domain is SQTIHQWPATLVQPVGSPLSLECTVEGTSNPNLYWYRQAAGRGLQLLFYSVGIGQISSEVPQNLSASRPQDRQFILSSKKLLLSDSGFYLCAWSARLNRGTEAFFGQGTRLTVV.

The V gene is TRBV18, the J gene TRBJ2-3, with 9 bases identical to TRBD2. Per germline, CDR1 KGHSH and CDR2 LQKENI. J gave up 4 bases and V 0 bases, and 2 bases lay outside the gene matches. There are 15 residues in the CDR3. The CDR3 nucleotides are TGTGCCAGCTCACCACCTGGCGGGAGGGCAGATACGCAGTATTTT. Translating it yields CASSPPGGRADTQYF.

CDR3 amino acids: CASSLPLSGGLNNEQFF. The CDR3 coding sequence is TGTGCCAGCAGCTTACCCCTGAGCGGGGGGCTCAACAATGAGCAGTTCTTC. This chain joins TRBV7-3 and TRBJ2-1, with 9 bases identical to TRBD2. V lost 2 bases and J lost 5; bases outside the gene matches: 10. Germline V gene sequence: CDR1 SGHTA, CDR2 FQGTGA. The CDR3 is 17 amino acids.

In this sample, this clonotype turned up a few times. The V and J genes are TRBV7-6 and TRBJ1-6; D unresolved. The CDR3 sequence is 14 residues long. Germline-derived CDR1 and CDR2 are SGHVS and FNYEAQ. V lost 7 bases and J lost 7, with 14 bases in between. The CDR3 DNA reads as TGTGCCAGCATTATGGGGATAATAAATTCACCCCTCCACTTT. Residues: CASIMGIINSPLHF.

CDR3 sequence: CASSYDPSYTGELFF. CDR3 bases: TGTGCCAGCAGTTACGATCCCAGTTACACCGGGGAGCTGTTTTTT. The chain has TRBV6-2 or TRBV6-3 and TRBJ2-2, with D uncertain. CDR3 length: 15 amino acids. The germline gives CDR1 MNHEY, CDR2 SVGEGT. V dropped 2 bases and J dropped 3 bases, with 10 bases sitting between them.

The CDR3 here is CASSPWTGDSGNTIYF. CDR3 nucleotide sequence: TGTGCCAGCAGCCCATGGACAGGGGACTCTGGAAACACCATATATTTT. V is TRBV3-1 and J is TRBJ1-3; 9 bases are shared with TRBD1. CDR3 size: 16 residues. The V gene end was trimmed by 4 bases and the J gene end by 0 bases; junction bases not matched to a gene: 4. Per the germline V gene, CDR1 is LGHDT and CDR2 is YNNKEL (reference sequence).

This clonotype was seen at least ten times. V is TRBV12-3 or TRBV12-4 and J is TRBJ2-2; D may be TRBD2 (6 bases). Trimming cost V 2 bases and J 5 bases, with 12 bases left between them. CDR3 length equals 15 residues. The CDR3 loop is CASSLLGGATGELFF. The CDR3 DNA sequence: TGTGCCAGCAGTTTACTCGGGGGAGCGACCGGGGAGCTGTTTTTT.

This clonotype was counted only a few times. V is TRBV2 and J is TRBJ2-1; D not certain. Germline V lookup: CDR1 SNHLY, CDR2 FYNNEI. The CDR3 totals 12 residues. The V and J ends lost 6 bases and 5 bases respectively, with 8 bases between them. The CDR3 sequence is CASRRIDNEQFF. In DNA, the CDR3 is TGTGCCAGCAGGAGAATAGACAATGAGCAGTTCTTC.

This clonotype occurred many times. This sequence joins TRBV29-1 and TRBJ1-1, with D unresolved. V dropped 0 bases and J dropped 6 bases, with 14 bases sitting between them. Germline values: CDR1 SQVTM, CDR2 ANQGSEA. The CDR3 has 14 amino acids. In nucleotides, the CDR3 is TGCAGCGTTGAAGATCGAAAATTGGGAGCTGAAGCTTTCTTT. This codes for CSVEDRKLGAEAFF.

There are a few counts of this clonotype. This rearrangement joins TRBV3-1 to TRBJ1-1, with TRBD1 as a possible D gene (6 bases). CDR1 and CDR2 (germline): LGHDT, YNNKEL (reference sequence). V was pared by 2 bases and J by 2 bases, with 9 bases between. The CDR3 extends over 14 amino acids. CDR3 sequence: CASSQTGLNTEAFF. Here the CDR3 DNA reads TGTGCCAGCAGCCAAACAGGGCTAAACACTGAAGCTTTCTTT.

The V gene is TRBV7-3, the J gene TRBJ1-1; 9 nucleotides agree with TRBD1. V lost 1 base to trimming and J lost 7 bases; unmatched junction nucleotides: 7. The CDR3 runs to 15 residues. Germline-derived CDR1 and CDR2 are SGHTA and FQGTGA. This CDR3 is CASSLSPGTGIEAFF. The CDR3 DNA reads as TGTGCCAGCAGCTTAAGCCCCGGGACAGGGATTGAAGCTTTCTTT. The complete variable domain, with remaining parts taken from reference TRBV7-3 and TRBJ1-1, reads GAGVSQTPSNKVTEKGKYVELRCDPISGHTALYWYRQSLGQGPEFLIYFQGTGAADDSGLPNDRFFAVRPEGSVSTLKIQRTERGDSAVYLCASSLSPGTGIEAFFGQGTRLTVV.

This clonotype was counted ten times or more. J is TRBJ2-7 and V is TRBV7-9; 8 bases map to TRBD1. CDR1 and CDR2 (germline): SEHNR, FQNEAQ (reference sequence). The CDR3 spans 16 residues. The V gene end was trimmed by 2 bases and the J gene end by 1 base; junction bases not matched to a gene: 7. CDR3 sequence (DNA): TGTGCCAGCAGCTTATTTGACAGGGGCCATTCCTACGAGCAGTACTTC. Translation: CASSLFDRGHSYEQYF.

This clonotype was recorded many times. The gene calls are TRBV12-3 or TRBV12-4 and TRBJ1-1; the D is unclear. V dropped 5 bases and J dropped 0 bases, with 13 bases sitting between them. The CDR3 extends over 15 amino acids. The CDR3 sequence: CASSPQQPLNTEAFF. CDR3 coding DNA: TGTGCCAGCAGTCCCCAACAGCCTCTGAACACTGAAGCTTTCTTT.

The chain recombines TRBV24-1 with TRBJ2-3; no clear D gene. Per the germline V gene, CDR1 is KGHDR and CDR2 is SFDVKD. The CDR3 contains 13 residues. V shed 6 bases and J shed 4 bases, with 10 bases lying between them. The CDR3 sequence: CATSLNRADTQYF. The CDR3 bases are TGTGCCACCAGTCTTAACCGCGCAGATACGCAGTATTTT.

In the case of this clonotype: A read error may be the cause here, since a much bigger clone is one base away. The genes are TRBV4-3 and TRBJ1-1; 7 nucleotides agree with TRBD1. Germline V gene data show CDR1 as LGHNA and CDR2 as YSLEER. The J segment lost 1 base and the V segment lost 3 bases, leaving 2 bases of the junction unmatched. The CDR3 is made up of 14 amino acids. CDR3 DNA: TGCGCCAGCAGCCATCAGGGGGGGAACACTGAAGCTTTCTTT. Residues: CASSHQGGNTEAFF.

There are many counts of this clonotype. V is TRBV12-3 or TRBV12-4 and J is TRBJ2-3, with 10 bases lining up with TRBD2. Trimming cost V 8 bases and J 5 bases; bases outside gene matches: 10. The CDR3 contains 15 residues. CDR3 loop: CASERTSGMRDTQYF. The DNA of the CDR3 is TGTGCCAGCGAGAGAACTAGCGGGATGAGAGATACGCAGTATTTT.

The genes are TRBV9 and TRBJ1-2; a weak D match, TRBD1 (5 bases). The CDR3 sequence is 16 residues long. The germline V gene encodes CDR1 SGDLS and CDR2 YYNGEE. The V end lost 4 bases, the J end lost 4 bases, and 20 bases lay between the germline ends. Here the CDR3 DNA reads TGTGCCAGCAGCCCTTTGAGGGCAGGGAAGAGCTATGGCTACACCTTC. This codes for CASSPLRAGKSYGYTF.

This chain uses TRBV6-1 with TRBJ1-1, with D possibly being TRBD1 (5 bases). V lost 2 bases and J 1 base, leaving 11 bases between the germline ends. The germline V gene has CDR1 MNHNS and CDR2 SASEGT. The length of the CDR3 is 15 residues. The CDR3 here is CASSERGPTNTEAFF. CDR3 bases: TGTGCCAGCAGTGAACGGGGCCCAACGAACACTGAAGCTTTCTTT.

This clonotype was detected many times. CDR3 sequence reads: CASSLANTDTQYF. Here the CDR3 DNA reads TGCGCCAGCAGCTTGGCCAACACAGATACGCAGTATTTT. This chain connects TRBV5-1 to TRBJ2-3; D remains ambiguous. The CDR3 sequence is 13 residues long. The germline gives CDR1 SGHRS, CDR2 YFSETQ. Deletions cut 0 bases from V and 2 bases from J, with 4 bases between.

This clonotype was counted ten times or more. This chain connects TRBV4-2 to TRBJ2-5, with 8 bases aligning to TRBD1. The length of the CDR3 is 13 residues. V shed 5 bases, J shed 5 bases, and the junction held 4 bases outside the gene matches. Germline assignment: CDR1 LGHNA and CDR2 YNFKEQ. CDR3 DNA: TGTGCCAGCAGCACCCGGGACAGGGAGACCCAGTACTTC. Protein sequence: CASSTRDRETQYF.

This chain connects TRBV18 to TRBJ2-1; weak D call: TRBD2 (5 bases). Per the germline V gene, CDR1 is KGHSH and CDR2 is LQKENI. The V end was cut by 3 bases, the J end by 9 bases, with 12 bases between. The CDR3 spans 13 residues. As DNA, the CDR3 is TGTGCCAGCTCACCCCCACCGAGCGGTGAGCAGTTCTTC. It translates to CASSPPPSGEQFF. The full variable domain, completed using reference TRBV18 and TRBJ2-1, is NAGVMQNPRHLVRRRGQEARLRCSPMKGHSHVYWYRQLPEEGLKFMVYLQKENIIDESGMPKERFSAEFPKEGPSILRIQQVVRGDSAAYFCASSPPPSGEQFFGPGTRLTVL.

This sequence joins TRBV6-1 and TRBJ1-2, with TRBD1 matching 10 bases. The CDR3 spans 14 residues. CDR1 is MNHNS, CDR2 SASEGT, per germline. After removal of 8 bases from V and 3 bases from J, the junction contained 6 bases not matched to a gene. CDR3 DNA sequence: TGTGCCAGCGAGGACAGGGGGTTTGACTATGGCTACACCTTC. This codes for CASEDRGFDYGYTF.

The table lists this clonotype with many counts. This sequence joins TRBV12-3 or TRBV12-4 and TRBJ1-1, with 8 bases matching TRBD1. The CDR3 consists of 14 residues. V shed 6 bases, J shed 2 bases, and the junction held 5 bases outside the gene matches. The CDR3 DNA reads as TGTGCCAGCAGGCACGACAGGGGAAACACTGAAGCTTTCTTT. As protein: CASRHDRGNTEAFF.

This chain links TRBV29-1 with TRBJ2-4; the D is unclear. V shed 5 bases and J shed 8 bases, with 13 bases lying between them. CDR3 length: 12 amino acids. CDR1 is SQVTM and CDR2 is ANQGSEA in the germline V gene. The CDR3 loop is CSVRAFVDIQYF. The CDR3 nucleotides are TGCAGCGTTAGGGCGTTTGTGGACATTCAGTACTTC. The variable domain in full, completed from reference TRBV29-1 and TRBJ2-4, reads SAVISQKPSRDICQRGTSLTIQCQVDSQVTMMFWYRQQPGQSLTLIATANQGSEATYESGFVIDKFPISRPNLTFSTLTVSNMSPEDSSIYLCSVRAFVDIQYFGAGTRLSVL.